The 18 T cell receptor beta chains presented below share a single source sample, sequenced in a study of blood T cell repertoires in COVID-19. Clones were sequenced by immunoSEQ multiplex PCR, and TCRdb holds only the in-frame ones, with some missing. The data show 300,000 or so clones, approximately 85% seen once. The specimen sequenced was peripheral blood. Every receptor here comes from a woman in her forties or fifties with acute or convalescent COVID-19.

The V call is TRBV28, the J call TRBJ1-5, with D perhaps matching TRBD1 (5 bases). V lost 0 bases and J 3 bases, leaving 9 bases between the germline ends. The CDR3 is made up of 15 amino acids. Germline lookup yields CDR1 MDHEN and CDR2 SYDVKM. CDR3 in amino acids: CASSLWGPLNQPQHF. As DNA, the CDR3 is TGTGCCAGCAGTTTATGGGGGCCCCTCAATCAGCCCCAGCATTTT.

This clone was seen just once. The chain employs TRBV7-3 and TRBJ1-2, with unresolved D. Germline V gene sequence: CDR1 SGHTA, CDR2 FQGTGA. V lost 1 base and J 2 bases, leaving 11 bases between the germline ends. CDR3 length: 15 amino acids. This CDR3 reads CASSLIPRQNYGYTF. The CDR3 DNA reads as TGTGCCAGCAGCTTAATTCCGAGGCAGAACTATGGCTACACCTTC.

This chain uses TRBV5-5 with TRBJ2-7; possibly TRBD1 for D (5 bases). V was trimmed by 1 base and J by 6 bases, leaving 5 bases between them. Germline V gives CDR1 SGHKS, CDR2 YYEKEE (reference sequence). This CDR3 contains 11 residues. The CDR3 is CASSLRGEQYF. CDR3 nucleotide sequence: TGTGCCAGCAGCTTGAGGGGCGAGCAGTACTTC.

The CDR3 DNA reads TGTGCCAGCAGTCCGACAGGGGATTCGACTGAAGCTTTCTTT. Its protein product is CASSPTGDSTEAFF. The rearrangement uses TRBV27 and TRBJ1-1; 8 positions match TRBD1. The V segment lost 5 bases and the J segment 5 bases; nucleotides outside the gene matches: 7. Germline V gives CDR1 MNHEY, CDR2 SMNVEV (reference sequence). The CDR3 totals 14 residues.

V and J are TRBV28 and TRBJ1-3, with 9 bases lining up with TRBD1. The CDR3 length is 18 residues. CDR1 is MDHEN and CDR2 is SYDVKM in the germline V gene. V lost 2 bases, J lost 2 bases, and 10 bases stayed unmatched. The CDR3 sequence is CASSLPRDRAWAGNTIYF. The CDR3 region has the DNA TGTGCCAGCAGTTTACCCCGGGACAGGGCTTGGGCTGGAAACACCATATATTTT.

This chain connects TRBV19 to TRBJ1-2; 7 bases are shared with TRBD1. The V and J ends lost 8 bases and 0 bases, in that order; junction bases with no gene match: 3. The CDR3 spans 13 residues. Germline-derived CDR1 and CDR2 are LNHDA and SQIVND (reference sequence). The CDR3 here is CASHGTANYGYTF. As DNA, the CDR3 is TGTGCCAGTCACGGGACAGCTAACTATGGCTACACCTTC.

This clone was counted only a few times. Other nucleotide sequences from this sample produce the same CDR3. The V and J genes are TRBV7-3 and TRBJ2-5, with a tentative D call TRBD1 (5 bases). Germline lookup yields CDR1 SGHTA and CDR2 FQGTGA. This CDR3 is built from 13 residues. Trimming shortened V by 3 bases and J by 2 bases, and 7 bases separated the two germline ends. The CDR3 is CASSLTVQETQYF. DNA for the CDR3: TGTGCCAGCAGCTTGACAGTACAAGAGACCCAGTACTTC.

This chain connects TRBV24-1 to TRBJ2-5; possible D gene TRBD1, 5 bases. V was trimmed by 3 bases and J by 5 bases, leaving 15 bases between them. Per the germline V gene, CDR1 is KGHDR and CDR2 is SFDVKD. CDR3 size: 15 residues. This chain's CDR3 is CATSDSQQGSETQYF. The DNA of the CDR3 is TGTGCCACCAGTGATAGCCAGCAGGGTAGCGAGACCCAGTACTTC.

Concerning this clone: Other DNA sequences in this specimen translate into the identical CDR3. V gene TRBV18 combines with J gene TRBJ2-3; the D gene is possibly TRBD1 (5 bases). Germline values: CDR1 KGHSH, CDR2 LQKENI. Trimming stripped 2 bases from V and 1 base from J, with 10 bases between. CDR3 length: 15 amino acids. The CDR3 bases are TGTGCCAGCTCACCATTGCAGGGTCGCACAGATACGCAGTATTTT. It specifies CASSPLQGRTDTQYF.

The chain joins TRBV29-1 to TRBJ2-7, with TRBD1 as a possible D gene (5 bases). This CDR3 region has 10 residues. CDR1 and CDR2 from the germline V gene are SQVTM and ANQGSEA. V lost 4 bases to trimming and J lost 6 bases, with 7 bases between them. The CDR3 sequence: CSVGGSEQYF. The CDR3 coding sequence is TGCAGCGTTGGGGGCTCCGAGCAGTACTTC.

The chain has TRBV29-1 and TRBJ2-1; D perhaps matches TRBD2 (6 bases). Germline V gives CDR1 SQVTM, CDR2 ANQGSEA. This CDR3 spans 15 amino acids. The V end lost 4 bases, the J end lost 2 bases, and 15 bases lay between the germline ends. The CDR3 DNA sequence: TGCAGCGTTGCCCCCCCGGGAGCTCCCTACAATGAGCAGTTCTTC. This gives the protein CSVAPPGAPYNEQFF.

The rearrangement uses TRBV7-2 and TRBJ2-5, with 12 positions matching TRBD2. V trimming: 5 bases; J trimming: 0 bases; junction bases outside the gene matches: 7. The germline V gene encodes CDR1 SGHTA and CDR2 FQGNSA. The CDR3 runs to 17 residues. The DNA of the CDR3 is TGTGCCAGCAGCCTACGGGGGACTAGCGGGTACCAAGAGACCCAGTACTTC. This codes for CASSLRGTSGYQETQYF.

The chain carries TRBV5-4 and TRBJ1-1; 7 bases are a match to TRBD1. This CDR3 spans 15 amino acids. Losses at the gene ends were 2 bases for V and 5 bases for J; bases not matched to a gene: 9. Germline CDR1 and CDR2: SGHNT and YYREEE (reference sequence). The CDR3 loop reads CASSFGGGRDTEAFF. CDR3 bases: TGTGCCAGCAGCTTTGGAGGGGGCCGGGATACTGAAGCTTTCTTT.

The chain links TRBV24-1 to TRBJ2-1; no definite D call. Germline V gene data show CDR1 as KGHDR and CDR2 as SFDVKD. The CDR3 sequence is 14 residues long. V was shortened by 0 bases and J by 8 bases, with 10 bases between the two germline ends. The CDR3 DNA is TGTGCCACCAGTGATTTGCTAGTCGGCCATGAGCAGTTCTTC. Translation gives CATSDLLVGHEQFF.

This clone was observed a single time. In the same sample, other DNA sequences code for this CDR3. The chain carries TRBV3-1 (or the pseudogene TRBV3-2) and TRBJ2-5; 8 nucleotides agree with TRBD2. There are 13 residues in the CDR3. CDR1 is LGHDT, CDR2 YNNKEL, per germline (reference sequence). V was clipped by 4 bases and J by 4 bases; unmatched bases: 2. CDR3 sequence (DNA): TGTGCCAGCAGCCTCCGGGGGGGAGAGACCCAGTACTTC. Its protein product is CASSLRGGETQYF.

This chain joins TRBV7-6 and TRBJ2-1, with 8 bases matching TRBD2. The CDR3 is 18 amino acids. Per the germline V gene, CDR1 is SGHVS and CDR2 is FNYEAQ. Trimming removed 4 bases from V and 4 bases from J; junction bases left unmatched: 15. The CDR3 DNA is TGTGCCAGCAGCTCCAGGGGTGAAAGCGGGAGAGGTTACAATGAGCAGTTCTTC. Translated, it gives CASSSRGESGRGYNEQFF.

This chain connects TRBV12-5 to TRBJ2-1; TRBD1 agrees at 9 bases. CDR3 length equals 15 residues. With 1 base clipped from V and 10 bases from J, the junction kept 8 bases outside the gene matches. Germline assignment: CDR1 LGHNT and CDR2 FRNRAP. Here the CDR3 reads CASGLAGQGFLEQFF. CDR3 in DNA: TGTGCTAGTGGTTTGGCGGGACAGGGTTTTTTGGAGCAGTTCTTC.

This clone was detected only once. This rearrangement joins TRBV5-5 to TRBJ2-6; D is uncertain. Germline CDR1 reads SGHKS; CDR2 reads YYEKEE (reference sequence). The V end lost 0 bases, the J end lost 4 bases, and 5 bases lay between the germline ends. The CDR3 runs 14 residues. The CDR3 DNA reads as TGTGCCAGCAGCTTGGAGCCAGGGGCCAACGTCCTGACTTTC. Translating it yields CASSLEPGANVLTF.